This entry concerns a single T cell receptor beta chain. The antigen remains undetermined. TCR sequencing used cDNA made by reverse transcription of extracted RNA. TCRdb keeps only in-frame clones here, not all; method: immunoSEQ multiplex PCR. The sample yields around 180,000 clones, roughly 60% seen once. The record originates from a study of CD8+ T cells in alopecia areata. The CDR3 consists of 13 residues. In germline, CDR1 is SGHTA, CDR2 FQGTGA. V was shortened by 6 bases and J by 10 bases, with 13 bases between the two germline ends. The treatment is: oral pan-JAK inhibitor, 5-10 mg twice daily. Researchers took lesional scalp punch biopsies and peripheral blood from people who were alopecia areata patients. Findings and limits, study-wide: Tofacitinib yielded significantly lower scalp clonality and fewer expanded CD8+ clones among the top 100. During tofacitinib treatment, many expanded lesional clones remained in scalp and blood. Shared TCR sequences were less clear between patients than in mice, possibly partly from HLA diversity.

This sequence was found in a human donor with alopecia areata. Sequences were derived from CD4+ T cells sorted from blood, sampled at approximately week 50, from a patient treated with tofacitinib. V usage is TRBV7-3 and J usage is TRBJ1-6; D not resolved. CDR3 DNA sequence: TGTGCCAGCAGTTTGTCAGAACTCTCACCCCTCCACTTT. Amino acid sequence: CASSLSELSPLHF. Full variable domain (missing parts from reference TRBV7-3 and TRBJ1-6): GAGVSQTPSNKVTEKGKYVELRCDPISGHTALYWYRQSLGQGPEFLIYFQGTGAADDSGLPNDRFFAVRPEGSVSTLKIQRTERGDSAVYLCASSLSELSPLHFGNGTRLTVT.